This entry describes one T cell receptor (beta chain). The sample is drawn from a study of blood T cell repertoires in COVID-19. Produced via immunoSEQ multiplex PCR; TCRdb's table is partial and in-frame only. The data hold 220,000 or so clones, with 90% observed a single time. Each participant's cohort was designated according to participant-reported clinical history. CDR3 length: 16 amino acids. Germline V lookup: CDR1 SEHNR, CDR2 FQNEAQ (reference sequence). The junction had 12 bases not matched to a gene; V was cut back by 5 bases and J by 7 bases. The sequenced sample consisted of PBMCs or T cells enriched from blood (not recorded which). This TCR came from a man under 40 who had been exposed to COVID-19. The gene calls are TRBV7-9 and TRBJ1-2, with 11 bases that match TRBD1. Written as DNA, the CDR3 is TGTGCCAGCAGCGCCCCAAGGGGGACAGGGGGAATTGGCTACACCTTC. It yields the protein CASSAPRGTGGIGYTF. The full variable domain, with the rest looked up from reference TRBV7-9 and TRBJ1-2, is DTGVSQNPRHKITKRGQNVTFRCDPISEHNRLYWYRQTLGQGPEFLTYFQNEAQLEKSRLLSDRFSAERPKGSFSTLEIQRTEQGDSAMYLCASSAPRGTGGIGYTFGSGTRLTVV.